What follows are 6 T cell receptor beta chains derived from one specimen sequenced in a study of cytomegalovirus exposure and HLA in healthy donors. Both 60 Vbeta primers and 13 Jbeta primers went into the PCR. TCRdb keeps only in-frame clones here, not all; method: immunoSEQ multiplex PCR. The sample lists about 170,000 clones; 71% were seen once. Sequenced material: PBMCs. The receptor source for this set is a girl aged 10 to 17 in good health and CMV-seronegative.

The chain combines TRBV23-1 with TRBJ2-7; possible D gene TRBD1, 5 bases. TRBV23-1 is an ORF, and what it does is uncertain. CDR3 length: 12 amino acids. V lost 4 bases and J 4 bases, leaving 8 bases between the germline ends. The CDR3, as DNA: TGCGCCAGCAGTCCAGGGTTTTACGAGCAGTACTTC. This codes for CASSPGFYEQYF.

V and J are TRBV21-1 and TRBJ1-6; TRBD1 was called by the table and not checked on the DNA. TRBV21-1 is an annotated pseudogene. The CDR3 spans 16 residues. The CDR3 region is CASSKRNSSYNSPLHF. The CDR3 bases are TGTGCCAGCAGCAAAAGGAACAGCTCCTATAATTCACCCCTCCACTTT.

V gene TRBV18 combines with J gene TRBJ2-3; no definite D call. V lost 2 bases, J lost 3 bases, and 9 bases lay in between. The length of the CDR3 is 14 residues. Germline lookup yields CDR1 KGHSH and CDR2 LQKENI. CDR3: CASSPSVETDTQYF. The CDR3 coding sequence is TGTGCCAGCTCACCATCGGTCGAGACAGATACGCAGTATTTT.

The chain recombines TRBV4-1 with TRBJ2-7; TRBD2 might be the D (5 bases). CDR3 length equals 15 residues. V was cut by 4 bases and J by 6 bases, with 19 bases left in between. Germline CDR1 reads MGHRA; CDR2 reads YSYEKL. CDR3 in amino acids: CASSLGGGFIPEQYF. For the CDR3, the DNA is TGCGCCAGCAGCCTCGGAGGAGGTTTTATTCCCGAGCAGTACTTC.

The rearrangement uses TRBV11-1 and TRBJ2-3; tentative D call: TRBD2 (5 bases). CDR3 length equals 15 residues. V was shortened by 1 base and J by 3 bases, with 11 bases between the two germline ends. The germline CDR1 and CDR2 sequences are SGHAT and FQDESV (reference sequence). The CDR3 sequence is CASSLDPGKTDTQYF. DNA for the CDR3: TGTGCCAGCAGCTTAGATCCCGGGAAAACAGATACGCAGTATTTT.

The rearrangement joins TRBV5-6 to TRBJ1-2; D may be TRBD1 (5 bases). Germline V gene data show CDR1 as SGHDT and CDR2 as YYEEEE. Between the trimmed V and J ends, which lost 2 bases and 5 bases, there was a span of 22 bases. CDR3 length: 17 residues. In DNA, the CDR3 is TGTGCCAGCAGCTTTTTGGTCTCTGCGGGGGGAGGGTATGGCTACACCTTC. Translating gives CASSFLVSAGGGYGYTF.